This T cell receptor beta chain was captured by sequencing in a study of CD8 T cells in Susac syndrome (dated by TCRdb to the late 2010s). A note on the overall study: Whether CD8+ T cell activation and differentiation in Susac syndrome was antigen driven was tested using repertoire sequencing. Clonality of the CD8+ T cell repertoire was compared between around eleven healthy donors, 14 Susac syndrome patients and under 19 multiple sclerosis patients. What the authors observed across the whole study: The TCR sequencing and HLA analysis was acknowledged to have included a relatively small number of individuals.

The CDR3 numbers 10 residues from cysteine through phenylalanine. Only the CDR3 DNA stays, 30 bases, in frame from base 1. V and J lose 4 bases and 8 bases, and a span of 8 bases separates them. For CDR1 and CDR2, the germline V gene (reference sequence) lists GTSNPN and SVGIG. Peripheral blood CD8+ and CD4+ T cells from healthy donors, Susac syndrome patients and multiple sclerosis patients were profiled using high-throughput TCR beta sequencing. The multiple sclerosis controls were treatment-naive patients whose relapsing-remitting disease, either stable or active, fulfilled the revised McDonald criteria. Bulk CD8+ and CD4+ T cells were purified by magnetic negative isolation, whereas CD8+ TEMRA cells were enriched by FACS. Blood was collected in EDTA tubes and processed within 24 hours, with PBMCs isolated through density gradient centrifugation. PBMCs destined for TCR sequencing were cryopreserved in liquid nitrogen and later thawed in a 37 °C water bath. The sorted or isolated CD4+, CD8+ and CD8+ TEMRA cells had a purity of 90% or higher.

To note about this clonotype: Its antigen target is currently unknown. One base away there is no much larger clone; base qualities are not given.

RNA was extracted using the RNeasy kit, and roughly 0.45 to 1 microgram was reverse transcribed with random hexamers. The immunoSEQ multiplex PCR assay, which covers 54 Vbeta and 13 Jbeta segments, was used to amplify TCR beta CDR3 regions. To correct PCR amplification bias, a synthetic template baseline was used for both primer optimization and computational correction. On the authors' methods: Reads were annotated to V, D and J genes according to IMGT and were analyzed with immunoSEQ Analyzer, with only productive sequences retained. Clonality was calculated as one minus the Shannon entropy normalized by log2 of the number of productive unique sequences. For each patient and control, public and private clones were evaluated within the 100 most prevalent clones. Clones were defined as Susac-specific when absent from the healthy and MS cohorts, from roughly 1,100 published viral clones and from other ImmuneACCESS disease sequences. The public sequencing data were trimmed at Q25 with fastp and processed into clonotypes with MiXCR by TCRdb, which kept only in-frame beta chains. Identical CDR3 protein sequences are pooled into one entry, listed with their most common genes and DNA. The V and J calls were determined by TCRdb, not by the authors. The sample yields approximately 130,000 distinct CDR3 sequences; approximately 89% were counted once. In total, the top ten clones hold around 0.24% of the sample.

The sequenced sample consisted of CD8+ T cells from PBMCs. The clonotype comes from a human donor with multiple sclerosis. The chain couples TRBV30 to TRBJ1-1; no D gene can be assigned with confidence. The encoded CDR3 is CAWNEREAFF. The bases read TGTGCCTGGAACGAGAGAGAAGCTTTCTTT.